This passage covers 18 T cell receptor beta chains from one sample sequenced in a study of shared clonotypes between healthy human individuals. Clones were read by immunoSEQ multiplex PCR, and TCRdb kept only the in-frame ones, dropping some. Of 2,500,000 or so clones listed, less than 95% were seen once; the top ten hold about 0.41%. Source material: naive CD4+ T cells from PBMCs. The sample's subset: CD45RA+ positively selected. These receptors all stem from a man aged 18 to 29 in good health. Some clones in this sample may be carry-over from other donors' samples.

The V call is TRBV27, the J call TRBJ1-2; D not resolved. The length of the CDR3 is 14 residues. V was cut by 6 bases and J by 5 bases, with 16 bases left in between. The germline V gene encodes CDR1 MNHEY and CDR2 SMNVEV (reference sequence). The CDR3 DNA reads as TGTGCCAGCAGGGGTACAGCTACGGGGTATGGCTACACCTTC. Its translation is CASRGTATGYGYTF.

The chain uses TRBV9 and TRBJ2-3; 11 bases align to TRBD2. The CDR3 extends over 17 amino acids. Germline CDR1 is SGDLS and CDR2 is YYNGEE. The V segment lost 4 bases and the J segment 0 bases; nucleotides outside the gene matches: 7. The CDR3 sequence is CASSFRVAGGSTDTQYF. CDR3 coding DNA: TGTGCCAGCAGCTTTCGGGTAGCGGGAGGGAGCACAGATACGCAGTATTTT.

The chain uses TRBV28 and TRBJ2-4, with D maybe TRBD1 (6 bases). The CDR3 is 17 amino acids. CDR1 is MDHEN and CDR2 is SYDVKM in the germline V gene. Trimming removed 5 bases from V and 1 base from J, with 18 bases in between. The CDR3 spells CASSLGGTVRAKNIQYF. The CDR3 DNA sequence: TGTGCCAGCAGTCTAGGGGGAACCGTGAGGGCCAAAAACATTCAGTACTTC.

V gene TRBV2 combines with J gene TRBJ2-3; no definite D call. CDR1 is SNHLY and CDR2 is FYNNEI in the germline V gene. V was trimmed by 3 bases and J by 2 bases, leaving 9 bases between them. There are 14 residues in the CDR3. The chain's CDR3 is CASSDLTYTDTQYF. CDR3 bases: TGTGCCAGCAGTGACCTGACGTACACAGATACGCAGTATTTT.

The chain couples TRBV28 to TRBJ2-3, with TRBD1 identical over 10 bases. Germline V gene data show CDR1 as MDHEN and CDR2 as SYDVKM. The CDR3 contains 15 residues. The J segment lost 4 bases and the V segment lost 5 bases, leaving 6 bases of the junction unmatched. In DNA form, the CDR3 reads TGTGCCAGCAGTGAGGGACAGGGGATGCCAGATACGCAGTATTTT. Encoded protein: CASSEGQGMPDTQYF.

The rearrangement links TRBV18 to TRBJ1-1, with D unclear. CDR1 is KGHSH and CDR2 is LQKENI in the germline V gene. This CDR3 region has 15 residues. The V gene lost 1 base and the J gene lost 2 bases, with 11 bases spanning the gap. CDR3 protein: CASSPLPVANTEAFF. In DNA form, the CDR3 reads TGTGCCAGCTCACCACTTCCGGTGGCAAACACTGAAGCTTTCTTT.

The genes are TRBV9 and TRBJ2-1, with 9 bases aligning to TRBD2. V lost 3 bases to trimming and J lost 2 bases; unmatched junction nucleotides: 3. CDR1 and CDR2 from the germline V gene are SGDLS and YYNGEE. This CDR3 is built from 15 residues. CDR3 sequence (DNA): TGTGCCAGCAGCGGCGGGAGGGCCCCCTACAATGAGCAGTTCTTC. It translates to CASSGGRAPYNEQFF.

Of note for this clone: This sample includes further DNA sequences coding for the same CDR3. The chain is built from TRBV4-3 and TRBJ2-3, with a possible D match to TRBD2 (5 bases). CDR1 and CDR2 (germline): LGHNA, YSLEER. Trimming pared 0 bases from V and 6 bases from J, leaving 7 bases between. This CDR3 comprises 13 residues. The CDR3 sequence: CASSQDRGDTQYF. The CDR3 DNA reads TGCGCCAGCAGCCAAGATAGAGGGGATACGCAGTATTTT.

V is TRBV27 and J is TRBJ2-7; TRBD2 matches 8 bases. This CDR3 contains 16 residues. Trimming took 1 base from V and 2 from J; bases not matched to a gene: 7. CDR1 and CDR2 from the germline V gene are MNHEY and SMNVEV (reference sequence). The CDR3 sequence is CASSLFPTSAAYEQYF. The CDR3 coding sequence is TGTGCCAGCAGTTTATTCCCGACTAGCGCAGCCTACGAGCAGTACTTC.

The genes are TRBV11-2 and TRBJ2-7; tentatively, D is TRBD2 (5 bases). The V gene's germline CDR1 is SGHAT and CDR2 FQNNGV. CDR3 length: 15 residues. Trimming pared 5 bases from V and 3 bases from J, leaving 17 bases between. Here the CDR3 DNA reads TGTGCCAGCAGCCCGGTGAGGGAGCTGAACTACGAGCAGTACTTC. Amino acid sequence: CASSPVRELNYEQYF. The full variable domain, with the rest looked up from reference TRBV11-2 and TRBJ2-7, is EAGVAQSPRYKIIEKRQSVAFWCNPISGHATLYWYQQILGQGPKLLIQFQNNGVVDDSQLPKDRFSAERLKGVDSTLKIQPAKLEDSAVYLCASSPVRELNYEQYFGPGTRLTVT.

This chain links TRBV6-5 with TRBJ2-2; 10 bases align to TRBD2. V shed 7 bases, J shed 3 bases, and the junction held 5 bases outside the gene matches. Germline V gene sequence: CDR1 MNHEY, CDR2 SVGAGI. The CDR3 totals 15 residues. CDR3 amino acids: CASNPGLAYTGELFF. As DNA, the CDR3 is TGTGCCAGCAATCCGGGACTAGCGTACACCGGGGAGCTGTTTTTT.

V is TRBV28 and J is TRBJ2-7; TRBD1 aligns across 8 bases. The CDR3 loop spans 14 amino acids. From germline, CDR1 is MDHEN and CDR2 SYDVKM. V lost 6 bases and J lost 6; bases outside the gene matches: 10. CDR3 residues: CASRQDRVALEQYF. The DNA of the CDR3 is TGTGCCAGCAGGCAGGACAGGGTGGCCCTCGAGCAGTACTTC. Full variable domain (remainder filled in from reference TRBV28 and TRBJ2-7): DVKVTQSSRYLVKRTGEKVFLECVQDMDHENMFWYRQDPGLGLRLIYFSYDVKMKEKGDIPEGYSVSREKKERFSLILESASTNQTSMYLCASRQDRVALEQYFGPGTRLTVT.

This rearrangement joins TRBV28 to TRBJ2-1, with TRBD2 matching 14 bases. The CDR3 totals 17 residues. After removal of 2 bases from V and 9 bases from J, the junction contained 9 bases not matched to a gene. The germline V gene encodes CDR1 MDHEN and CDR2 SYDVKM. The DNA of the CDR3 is TGTGCCAGCAGTTTACTACCTGGGACTAGCGGGAGAGGTGAGCAGTTCTTC. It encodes CASSLLPGTSGRGEQFF.

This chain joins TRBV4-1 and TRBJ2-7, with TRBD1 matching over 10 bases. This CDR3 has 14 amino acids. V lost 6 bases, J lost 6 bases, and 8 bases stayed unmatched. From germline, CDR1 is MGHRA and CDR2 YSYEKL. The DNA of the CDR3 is TGCGCCAGCAGTTCTCGACAGGGGGCGAGCGAGCAGTACTTC. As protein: CASSSRQGASEQYF.

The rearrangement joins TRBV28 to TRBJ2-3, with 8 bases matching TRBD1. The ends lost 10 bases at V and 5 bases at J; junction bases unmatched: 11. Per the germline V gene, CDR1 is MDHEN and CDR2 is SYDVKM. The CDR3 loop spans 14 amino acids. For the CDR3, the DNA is TGTGCCACGCAAGACCAGGGGGCAGAAGATACGCAGTATTTT. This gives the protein CATQDQGAEDTQYF.

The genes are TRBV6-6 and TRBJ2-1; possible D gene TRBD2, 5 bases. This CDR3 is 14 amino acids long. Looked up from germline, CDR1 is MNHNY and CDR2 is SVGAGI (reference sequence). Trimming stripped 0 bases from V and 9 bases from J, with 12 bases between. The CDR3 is CASSYSTTGSEQFF. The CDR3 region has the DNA TGTGCCAGCAGTTACTCAACAACGGGGAGTGAGCAGTTCTTC.

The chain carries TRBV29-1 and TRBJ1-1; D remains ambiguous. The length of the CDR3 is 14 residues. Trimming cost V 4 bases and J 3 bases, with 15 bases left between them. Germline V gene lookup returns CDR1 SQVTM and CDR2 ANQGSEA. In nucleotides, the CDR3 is TGCAGCGTTGTCTGGCCCCGTCGGGACACTGAAGCTTTCTTT. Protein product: CSVVWPRRDTEAFF.

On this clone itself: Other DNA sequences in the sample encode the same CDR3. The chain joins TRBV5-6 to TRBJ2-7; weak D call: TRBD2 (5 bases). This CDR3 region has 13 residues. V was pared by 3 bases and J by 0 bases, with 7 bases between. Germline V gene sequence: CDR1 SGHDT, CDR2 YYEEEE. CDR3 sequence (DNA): TGTGCCAGCAGCTCCCGGGACTCCTACGAGCAGTACTTC. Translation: CASSSRDSYEQYF.